The clone carrying this T cell receptor (beta chain) was recorded only once. What it recognizes is unknown. CD8 cells classed as naive were CD45RO-negative and positively selected for CCR7, excluding terminally differentiated effector memory CD45RA+ cells. This record comes from a study of shared clonotypes between healthy human individuals. Study-level findings and limits: Large sequencing depth failed to make sorted-subset sequencing complete, rarefaction showed. Across a few donors, naive CD4 shared around 5.1%, naive CD8 more than 3%, memory CD4 roughly 2.1%, memory CD8 about 0.4%.

The CDR3 length is 11 residues. Trimming stripped 8 bases from V and 6 bases from J, with 11 bases between. The germline CDR1 and CDR2 sequences are MNHEY and SVGAGI. Here immunoSEQ multiplex PCR was the method, and the copy in TCRdb shows in-frame clones only, minus some. The sample lists about 2.1 million clones, more than 85% occurring once. The receptor was isolated from a young man in good health. Some clones in this sample may be carry-over from other donors' samples. The source material was naive CD8+ T cells from PBMCs. The J gene is TRBJ2-7, the V gene TRBV6-5; possibly TRBD1 for D (5 bases). DNA for the CDR3: TGTGCCAGCGGGCAGGGCGCCGAGCAGTACTTC. Translated: CASGQGAEQYF.